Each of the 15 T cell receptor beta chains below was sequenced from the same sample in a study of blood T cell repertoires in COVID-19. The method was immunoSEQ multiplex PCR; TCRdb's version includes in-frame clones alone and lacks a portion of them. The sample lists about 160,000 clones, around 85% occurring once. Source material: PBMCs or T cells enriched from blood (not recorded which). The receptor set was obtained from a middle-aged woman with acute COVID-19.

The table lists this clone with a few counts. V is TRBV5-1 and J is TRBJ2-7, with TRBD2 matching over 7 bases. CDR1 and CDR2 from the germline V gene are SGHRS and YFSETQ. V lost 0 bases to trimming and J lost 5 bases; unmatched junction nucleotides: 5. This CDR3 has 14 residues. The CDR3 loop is CASSLGTSVHEQYF. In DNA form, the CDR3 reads TGCGCCAGCAGCTTGGGGACTAGTGTCCACGAGCAGTACTTC.

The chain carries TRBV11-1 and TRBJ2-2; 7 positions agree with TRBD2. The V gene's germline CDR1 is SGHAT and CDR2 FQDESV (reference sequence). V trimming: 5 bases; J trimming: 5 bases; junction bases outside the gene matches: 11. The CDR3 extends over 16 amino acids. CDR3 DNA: TGTGCCAGCAGCAATGAGGGAGGGCCAGGAACCGGGGAGCTGTTTTTT. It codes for CASSNEGGPGTGELFF.

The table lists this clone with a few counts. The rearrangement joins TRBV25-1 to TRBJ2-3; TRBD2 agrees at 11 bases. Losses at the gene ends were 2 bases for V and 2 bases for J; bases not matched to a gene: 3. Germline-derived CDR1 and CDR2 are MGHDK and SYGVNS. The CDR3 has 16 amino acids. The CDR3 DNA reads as TGTGCCAGCAGTGAAGCGACTAGCGGGGACACAGATACGCAGTATTTT. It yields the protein CASSEATSGDTDTQYF.

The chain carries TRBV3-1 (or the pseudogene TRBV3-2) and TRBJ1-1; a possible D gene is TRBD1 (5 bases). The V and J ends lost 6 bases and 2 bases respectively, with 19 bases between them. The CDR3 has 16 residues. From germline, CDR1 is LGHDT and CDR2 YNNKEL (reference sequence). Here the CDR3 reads CASSPAGGGSNTEAFF. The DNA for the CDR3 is TGTGCCAGCAGTCCTGCGGGGGGAGGAAGTAACACTGAAGCTTTCTTT.

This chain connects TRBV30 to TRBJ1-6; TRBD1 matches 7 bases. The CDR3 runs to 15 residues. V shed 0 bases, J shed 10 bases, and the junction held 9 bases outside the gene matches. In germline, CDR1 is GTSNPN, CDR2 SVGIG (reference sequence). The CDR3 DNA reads TGTGCCTGGAGTGTACTGGAGACAGGGCGGTCACCCCTCCACTTT. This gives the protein CAWSVLETGRSPLHF.

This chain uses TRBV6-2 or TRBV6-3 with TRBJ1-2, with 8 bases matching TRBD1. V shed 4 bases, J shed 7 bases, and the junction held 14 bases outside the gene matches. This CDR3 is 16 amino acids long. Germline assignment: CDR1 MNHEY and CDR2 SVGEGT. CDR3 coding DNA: TGTGCCAGCAGTTCCGGCCGAGGACAGGGTACAGGTGGCTACACCTTC. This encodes CASSSGRGQGTGGYTF.

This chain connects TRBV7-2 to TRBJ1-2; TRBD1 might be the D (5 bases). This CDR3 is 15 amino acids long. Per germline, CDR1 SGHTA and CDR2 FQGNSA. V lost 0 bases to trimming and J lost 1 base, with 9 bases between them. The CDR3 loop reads CASSLAETVNYGYTF. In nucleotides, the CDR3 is TGTGCCAGCAGCTTAGCGGAGACAGTTAACTATGGCTACACCTTC.

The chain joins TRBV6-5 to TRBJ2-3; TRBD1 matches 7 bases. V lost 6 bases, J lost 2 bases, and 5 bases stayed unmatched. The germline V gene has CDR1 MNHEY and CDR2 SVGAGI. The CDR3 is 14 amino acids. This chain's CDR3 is CASRGDRLTDTQYF. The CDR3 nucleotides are TGTGCCAGCAGAGGGGACAGACTCACAGATACGCAGTATTTT.

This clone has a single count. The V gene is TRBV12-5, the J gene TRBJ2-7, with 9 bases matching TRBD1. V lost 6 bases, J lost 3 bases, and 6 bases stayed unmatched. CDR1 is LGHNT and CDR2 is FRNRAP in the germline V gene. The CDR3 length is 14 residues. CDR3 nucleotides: TGTGCTAGTGGCCCCCGGGACAGGGACTACGAGCAGTACTTC. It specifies CASGPRDRDYEQYF.

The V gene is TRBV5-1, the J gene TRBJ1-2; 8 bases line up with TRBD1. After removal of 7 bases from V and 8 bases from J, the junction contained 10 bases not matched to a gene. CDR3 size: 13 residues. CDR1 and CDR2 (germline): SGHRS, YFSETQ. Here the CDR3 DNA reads TGCGCCAGCGGCGACAGGGGTCGTTTCGGCTACACCTTC. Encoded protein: CASGDRGRFGYTF.

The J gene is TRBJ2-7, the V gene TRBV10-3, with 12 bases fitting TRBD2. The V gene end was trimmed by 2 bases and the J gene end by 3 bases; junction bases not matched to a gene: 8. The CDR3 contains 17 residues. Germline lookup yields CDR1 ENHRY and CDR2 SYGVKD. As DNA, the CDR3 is TGTGCCATCAGTGAGAGTAAAGGGACTAGCGGGTTCTACGAGCAGTACTTC. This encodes CAISESKGTSGFYEQYF.

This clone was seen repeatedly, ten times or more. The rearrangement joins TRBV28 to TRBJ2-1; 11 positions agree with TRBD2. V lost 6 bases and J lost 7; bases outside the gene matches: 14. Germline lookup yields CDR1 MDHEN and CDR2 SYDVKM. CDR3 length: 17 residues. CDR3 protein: CASRGGSSGRPGNEQFF. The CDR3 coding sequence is TGTGCCAGCAGAGGGGGGTCTAGCGGGAGGCCTGGGAATGAGCAGTTCTTC. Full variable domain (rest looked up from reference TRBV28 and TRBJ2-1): DVKVTQSSRYLVKRTGEKVFLECVQDMDHENMFWYRQDPGLGLRLIYFSYDVKMKEKGDIPEGYSVSREKKERFSLILESASTNQTSMYLCASRGGSSGRPGNEQFFGPGTRLTVL.

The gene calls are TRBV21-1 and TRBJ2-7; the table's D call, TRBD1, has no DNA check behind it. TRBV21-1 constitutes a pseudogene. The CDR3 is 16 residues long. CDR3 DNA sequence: TGTGCCAGCAGCAAGGGACAGGGGCCCCAAACCTACGAGCAGTACTTC. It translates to CASSKGQGPQTYEQYF.

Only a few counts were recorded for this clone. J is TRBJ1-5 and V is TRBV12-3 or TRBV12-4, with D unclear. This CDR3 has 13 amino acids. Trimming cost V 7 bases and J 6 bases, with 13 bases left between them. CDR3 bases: TGTGCCAGCAAGTACGGTCAGGCTCAGCCCCAGCATTTT. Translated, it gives CASKYGQAQPQHF.

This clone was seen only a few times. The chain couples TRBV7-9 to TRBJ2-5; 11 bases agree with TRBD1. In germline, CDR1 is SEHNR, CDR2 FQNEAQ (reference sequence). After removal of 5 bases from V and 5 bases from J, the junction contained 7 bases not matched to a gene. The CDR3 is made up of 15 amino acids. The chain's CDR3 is CASSRGQGARETQYF. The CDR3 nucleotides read TGTGCCAGCAGCCGAGGACAGGGGGCGCGGGAGACCCAGTACTTC. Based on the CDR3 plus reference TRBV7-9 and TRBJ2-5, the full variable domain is DTGVSQNPRHKITKRGQNVTFRCDPISEHNRLYWYRQTLGQGPEFLTYFQNEAQLEKSRLLSDRFSAERPKGSFSTLEIQRTEQGDSAMYLCASSRGQGARETQYFGPGTRLLVL.